This section outlines one TCR beta chain sequence together with its context. Its cognate antigen is unknown. The germline V gene encodes CDR1 SGDLS and CDR2 YYNGEE. The V end was cut by 0 bases, the J end by 7 bases, with 13 bases between. The CDR3 runs to 15 residues. Both 60 Vbeta primers and 13 Jbeta primers went into the PCR. Method: immunoSEQ multiplex PCR; TCRdb's copy keeps in-frame clones and lacks some. The table includes 90,000 to 100,000 clones, roughly 71% detected once. The data belong to a study of cytomegalovirus exposure and HLA in healthy donors. Study-wide findings and caveats: In a later analysis, HLA-associated beta chains showed higher expansion and lower generation probabilities than comparable chains. TCR beta V segments were, for the most part, productive about 87% or about 30% of the time in an earlier analysis.

The genes are TRBV9 and TRBJ2-2, with a tentative D call TRBD1 (7 bases). Sequencing was done on a sample of PBMCs. This TCR derives from a man aged 45 to 65 in good health and CMV-seronegative. CDR3 DNA: TGTGCCAGCAGCGTAGCTCCCAGGGGGGACGGGGAGCTGTTTTTT. Protein sequence: CASSVAPRGDGELFF.